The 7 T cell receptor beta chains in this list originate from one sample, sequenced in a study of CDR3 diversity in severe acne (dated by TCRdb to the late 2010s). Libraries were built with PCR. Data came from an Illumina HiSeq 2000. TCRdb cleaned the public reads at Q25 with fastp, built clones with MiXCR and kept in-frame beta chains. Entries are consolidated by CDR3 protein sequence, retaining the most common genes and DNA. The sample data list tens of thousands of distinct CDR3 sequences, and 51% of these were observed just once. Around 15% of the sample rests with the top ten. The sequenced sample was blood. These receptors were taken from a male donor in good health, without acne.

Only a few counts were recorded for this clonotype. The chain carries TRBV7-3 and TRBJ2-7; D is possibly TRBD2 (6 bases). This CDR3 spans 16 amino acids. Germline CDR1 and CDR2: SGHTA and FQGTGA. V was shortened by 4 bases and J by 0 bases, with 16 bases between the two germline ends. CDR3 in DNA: TGTGCCAGCAGCTCCCAGGGTAGCGGCCTCTCCTACGAGCAGTACTTC. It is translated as CASSSQGSGLSYEQYF.

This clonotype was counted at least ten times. The CDR3 protein is CASSFGRGDTEAFF. CDR3 sequence (DNA): TGTGCCAGCAGTTTCGGGAGGGGGGACACTGAAGCTTTCTTT. V gene TRBV12-3 or TRBV12-4 combines with J gene TRBJ1-1; TRBD1 is a possible D gene (6 bases). The V end was cut by 3 bases, the J end by 3 bases, with 11 bases between. The CDR3 is made up of 14 amino acids.

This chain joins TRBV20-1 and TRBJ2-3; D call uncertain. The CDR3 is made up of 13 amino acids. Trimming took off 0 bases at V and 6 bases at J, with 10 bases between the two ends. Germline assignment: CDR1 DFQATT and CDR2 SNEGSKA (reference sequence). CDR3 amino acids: CSARDLGSDTQYF. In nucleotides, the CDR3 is TGCAGTGCTAGAGATTTAGGGTCGGATACGCAGTATTTT.

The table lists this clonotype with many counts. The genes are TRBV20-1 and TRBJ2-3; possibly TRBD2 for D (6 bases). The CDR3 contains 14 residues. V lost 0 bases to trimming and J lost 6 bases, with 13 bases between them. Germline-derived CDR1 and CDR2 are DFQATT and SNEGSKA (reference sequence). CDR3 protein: CSARDGTLGDTQYF. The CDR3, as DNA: TGCAGTGCTAGAGATGGGACTTTAGGGGATACGCAGTATTTT.

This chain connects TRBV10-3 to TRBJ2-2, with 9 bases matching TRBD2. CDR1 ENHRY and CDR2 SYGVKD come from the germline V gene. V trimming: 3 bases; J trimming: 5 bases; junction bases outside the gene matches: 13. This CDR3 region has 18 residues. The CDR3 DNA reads TGTGCCATCAGTGACAGGCGGGAGGGCCCTCCGGGGACCGGGGAGCTGTTTTTT. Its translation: CAISDRREGPPGTGELFF.

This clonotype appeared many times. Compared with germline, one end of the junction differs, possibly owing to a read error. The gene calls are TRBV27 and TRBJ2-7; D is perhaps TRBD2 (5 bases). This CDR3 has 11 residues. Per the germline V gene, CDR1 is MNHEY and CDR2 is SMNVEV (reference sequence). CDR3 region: CASSQLVRAHF. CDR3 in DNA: TGTGCCAGCAGTCAACTAGTACGGGCTCACTTC.

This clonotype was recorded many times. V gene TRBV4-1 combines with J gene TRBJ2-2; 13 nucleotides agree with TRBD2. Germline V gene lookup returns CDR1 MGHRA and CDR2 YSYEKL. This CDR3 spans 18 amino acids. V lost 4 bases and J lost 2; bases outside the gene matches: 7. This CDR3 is CASSLATSGGVNTGELFF. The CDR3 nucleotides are TGCGCCAGCAGCCTGGCCACTAGCGGGGGGGTTAACACCGGGGAGCTGTTTTTT.